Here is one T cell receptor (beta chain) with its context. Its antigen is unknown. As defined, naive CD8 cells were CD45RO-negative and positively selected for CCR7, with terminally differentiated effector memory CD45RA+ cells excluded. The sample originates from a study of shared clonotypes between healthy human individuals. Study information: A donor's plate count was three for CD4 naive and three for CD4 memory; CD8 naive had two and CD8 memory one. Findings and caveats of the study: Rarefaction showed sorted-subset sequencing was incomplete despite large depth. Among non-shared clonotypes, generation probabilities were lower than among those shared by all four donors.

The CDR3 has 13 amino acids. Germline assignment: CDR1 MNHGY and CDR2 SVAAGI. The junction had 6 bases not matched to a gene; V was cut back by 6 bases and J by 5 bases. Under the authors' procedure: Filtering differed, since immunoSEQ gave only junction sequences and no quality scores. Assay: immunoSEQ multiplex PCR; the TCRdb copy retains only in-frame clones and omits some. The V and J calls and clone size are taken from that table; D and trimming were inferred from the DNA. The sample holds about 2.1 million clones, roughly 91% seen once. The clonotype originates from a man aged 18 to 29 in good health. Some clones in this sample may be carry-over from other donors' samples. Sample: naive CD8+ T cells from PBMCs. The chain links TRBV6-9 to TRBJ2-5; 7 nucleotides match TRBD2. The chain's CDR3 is CASSIGEGETQYF. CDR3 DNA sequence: TGTGCCAGCAGCATAGGGGAGGGGGAGACCCAGTACTTC.